This TCR beta chain was sequenced during a study of blood T cell repertoires in COVID-19. Study overall: The United States, Italy and Spain supplied acute and convalescent COVID-19 samples.

Per the original methods: Estimated nucleated cell counts came from reference gene primer amplification. Profiling relied on immunoSEQ multiplex PCR, and the TCRdb table lists in-frame clones only, not all of them. The V and J calls and clone size are taken from that table; D and trimming were inferred from the DNA. The data contain 210,000 or so clones, about 90% of them singletons. Turning to this clone: At one end, the junction sequence differs from germline, possibly due to a read error.

The clonotype was recovered from a young man with acute or convalescent COVID-19. Sequencing used peripheral blood.

CDR3 amino acids: CANSTSATDTQYF. CDR3 coding DNA: TGTGCCAACAGCACGAGTGCCACAGATACGCAGTATTTT. The rearrangement joins TRBV9 to TRBJ2-3, with unresolved D. Germline lookup yields CDR1 SGDLS and CDR2 YYNGEE. This CDR3 contains 13 residues.